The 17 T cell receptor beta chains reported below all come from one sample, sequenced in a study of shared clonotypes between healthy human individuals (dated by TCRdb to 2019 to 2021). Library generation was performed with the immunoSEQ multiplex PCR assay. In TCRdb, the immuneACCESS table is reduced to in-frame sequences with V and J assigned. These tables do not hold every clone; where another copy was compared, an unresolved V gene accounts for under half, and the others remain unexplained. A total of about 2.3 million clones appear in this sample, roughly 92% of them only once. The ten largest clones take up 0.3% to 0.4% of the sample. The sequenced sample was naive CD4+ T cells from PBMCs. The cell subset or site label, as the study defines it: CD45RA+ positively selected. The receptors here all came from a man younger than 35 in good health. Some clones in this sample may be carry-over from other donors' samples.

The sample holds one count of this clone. The CDR3 here is CASSLSGALHF. In nucleotides, the CDR3 is TGTGCCAGCAGTTTGAGTGGGGCCCTCCACTTT. The rearrangement joins TRBV28 to TRBJ1-6, with unresolved D. The V end was cut by 3 bases, the J end by 14 bases, with 8 bases between. The CDR3 covers 11 residues. Germline V gene lookup returns CDR1 MDHEN and CDR2 SYDVKM.

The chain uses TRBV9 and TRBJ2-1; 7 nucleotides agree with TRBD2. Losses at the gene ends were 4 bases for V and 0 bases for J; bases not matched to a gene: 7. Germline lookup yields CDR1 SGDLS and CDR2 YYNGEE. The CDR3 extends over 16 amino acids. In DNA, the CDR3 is TGTGCCAGCAGCCCCCGCGGGGGTTACTCCTACAATGAGCAGTTCTTC. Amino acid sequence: CASSPRGGYSYNEQFF.

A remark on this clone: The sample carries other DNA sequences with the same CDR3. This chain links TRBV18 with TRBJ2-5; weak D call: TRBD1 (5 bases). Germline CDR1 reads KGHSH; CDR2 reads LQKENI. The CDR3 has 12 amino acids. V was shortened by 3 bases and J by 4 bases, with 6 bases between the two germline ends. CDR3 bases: TGTGCCAGCTCACCCCAGGGAGAGACCCAGTACTTC. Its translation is CASSPQGETQYF. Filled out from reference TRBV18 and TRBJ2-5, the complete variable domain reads NAGVMQNPRHLVRRRGQEARLRCSPMKGHSHVYWYRQLPEEGLKFMVYLQKENIIDESGMPKERFSAEFPKEGPSILRIQQVVRGDSAAYFCASSPQGETQYFGPGTRLLVL.

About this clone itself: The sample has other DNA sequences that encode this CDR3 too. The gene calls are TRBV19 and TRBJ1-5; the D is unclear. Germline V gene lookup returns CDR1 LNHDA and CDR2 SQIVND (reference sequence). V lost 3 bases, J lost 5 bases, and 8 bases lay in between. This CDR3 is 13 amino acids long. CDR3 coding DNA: TGTGCCAGTAGTATCCCGGGAGATCAGCCCCAGCATTTT. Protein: CASSIPGDQPQHF.

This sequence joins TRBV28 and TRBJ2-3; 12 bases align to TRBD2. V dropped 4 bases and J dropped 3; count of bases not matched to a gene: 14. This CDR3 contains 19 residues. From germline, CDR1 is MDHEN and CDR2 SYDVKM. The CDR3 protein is CASSSKRLAGVSETDTQYF. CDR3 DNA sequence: TGTGCCAGCAGTTCCAAGCGACTAGCGGGAGTTTCGGAAACAGATACGCAGTATTTT.

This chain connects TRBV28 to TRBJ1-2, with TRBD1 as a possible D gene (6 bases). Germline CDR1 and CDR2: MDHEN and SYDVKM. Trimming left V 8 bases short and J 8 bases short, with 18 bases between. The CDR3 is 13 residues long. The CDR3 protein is CASGGGGKLGYTF. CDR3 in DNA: TGTGCCAGCGGAGGAGGGGGAAAATTGGGCTACACCTTC.

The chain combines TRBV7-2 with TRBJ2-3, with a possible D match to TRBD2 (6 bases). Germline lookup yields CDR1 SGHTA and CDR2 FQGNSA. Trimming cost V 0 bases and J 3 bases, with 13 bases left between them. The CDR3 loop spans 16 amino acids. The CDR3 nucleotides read TGTGCCAGCAGCTTAGCGCGGGGCGGCCCTACAGATACGCAGTATTTT. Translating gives CASSLARGGPTDTQYF.

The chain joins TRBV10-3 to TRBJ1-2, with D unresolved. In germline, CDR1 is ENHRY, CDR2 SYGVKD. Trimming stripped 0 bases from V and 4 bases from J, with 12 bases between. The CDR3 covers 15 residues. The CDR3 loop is CAISESWVEGYGYTF. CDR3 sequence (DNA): TGTGCCATCAGTGAGTCCTGGGTAGAGGGCTATGGCTACACCTTC.

The CDR3 nucleotides are TGTGCCAGCAGTTATCGGCGGGGAATGAACACTGAAGCTTTCTTT. Amino acid sequence: CASSYRRGMNTEAFF. The chain is built from TRBV6-5 and TRBJ1-1; no clear D. The CDR3 extends over 15 amino acids. Germline CDR1 is MNHEY and CDR2 is SVGAGI. V was cut by 3 bases and J by 0 bases, with 11 bases left in between.

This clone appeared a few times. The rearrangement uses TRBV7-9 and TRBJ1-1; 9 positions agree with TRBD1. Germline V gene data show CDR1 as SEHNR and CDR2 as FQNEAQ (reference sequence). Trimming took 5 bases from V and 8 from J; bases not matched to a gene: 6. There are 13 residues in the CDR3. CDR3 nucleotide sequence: TGTGCCAGCAGCCTCATACAGGGGGCAGAAGCTTTCTTT. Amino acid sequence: CASSLIQGAEAFF. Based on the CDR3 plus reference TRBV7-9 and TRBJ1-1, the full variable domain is DTGVSQNPRHKITKRGQNVTFRCDPISEHNRLYWYRQTLGQGPEFLTYFQNEAQLEKSRLLSDRFSAERPKGSFSTLEIQRTEQGDSAMYLCASSLIQGAEAFFGQGTRLTVV.

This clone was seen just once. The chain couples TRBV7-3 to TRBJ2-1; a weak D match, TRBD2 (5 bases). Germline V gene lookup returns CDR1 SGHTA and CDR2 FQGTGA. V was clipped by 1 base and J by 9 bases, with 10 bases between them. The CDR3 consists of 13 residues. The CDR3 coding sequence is TGTGCCAGCAGCTTAAGACCCCGGGGTGAGCAGTTCTTC. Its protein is CASSLRPRGEQFF.

CDR3 amino acids: CSGMTGAHEQYF. The DNA of the CDR3 is TGCAGCGGTATGACAGGGGCCCACGAGCAGTACTTC. V is TRBV29-1 and J is TRBJ2-7; 8 bases align to TRBD1. Germline V gene sequence: CDR1 SQVTM, CDR2 ANQGSEA. Trimming removed 7 bases from V and 5 bases from J; junction bases left unmatched: 7. The CDR3 totals 12 residues.

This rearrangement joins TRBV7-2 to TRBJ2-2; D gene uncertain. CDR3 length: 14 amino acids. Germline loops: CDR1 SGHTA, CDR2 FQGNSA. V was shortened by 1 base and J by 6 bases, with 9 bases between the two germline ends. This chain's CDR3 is CASSLGVFPGELFF. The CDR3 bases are TGTGCCAGCAGCTTAGGGGTTTTTCCCGGGGAGCTGTTTTTT.

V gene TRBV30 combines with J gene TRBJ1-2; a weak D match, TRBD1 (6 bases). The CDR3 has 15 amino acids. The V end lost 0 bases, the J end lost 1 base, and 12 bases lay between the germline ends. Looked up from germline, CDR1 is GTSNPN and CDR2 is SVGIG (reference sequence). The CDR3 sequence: CAWSVWRGFNYGYTF. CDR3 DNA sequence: TGTGCCTGGAGTGTATGGAGGGGGTTTAACTATGGCTACACCTTC.

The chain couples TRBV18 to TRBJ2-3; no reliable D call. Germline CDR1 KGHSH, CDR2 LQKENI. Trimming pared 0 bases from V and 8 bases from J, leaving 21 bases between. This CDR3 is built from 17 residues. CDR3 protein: CASSPPLYHGHVGTQYF. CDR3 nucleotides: TGTGCCAGCTCACCACCGTTATATCATGGTCACGTTGGTACGCAGTATTTT.

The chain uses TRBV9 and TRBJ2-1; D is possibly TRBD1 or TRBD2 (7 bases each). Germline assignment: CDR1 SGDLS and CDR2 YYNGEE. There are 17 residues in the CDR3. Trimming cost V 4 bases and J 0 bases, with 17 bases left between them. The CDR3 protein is CASSPGGAGSSYNEQFF. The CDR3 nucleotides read TGTGCCAGCAGCCCAGGGGGGGCAGGGAGCTCCTACAATGAGCAGTTCTTC.

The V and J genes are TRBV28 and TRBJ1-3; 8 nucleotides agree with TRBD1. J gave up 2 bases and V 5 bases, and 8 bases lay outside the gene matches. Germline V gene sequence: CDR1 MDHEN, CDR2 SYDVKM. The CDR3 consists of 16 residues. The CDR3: CASSPDRGKAGNTIYF. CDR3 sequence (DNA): TGTGCCAGCAGTCCCGACAGGGGAAAGGCTGGAAACACCATATATTTT.